This is a list of T cell receptor beta chains from one sample in a study of T-cell memory formation after mild COVID-19. TCRdb itself ran the 5' RACE reads through MiXCR, one entry per CDR3 protein. The sample records 450,000 to 700,000 distinct CDR3 sequences, more than 15% being singletons. Sample: PBMCs or a T cell subset sorted from them (not recorded which). Receptors were obtained from an adult woman who had mild COVID-19 (a few samples of this study predate the infection). Cell type and time point are not known. Both conserved end residues are part of each CDR3. A D gene is named only where the DNA matches it firmly. A clone size is listed for some rows: how often the clone was seen (once, few, many), or a class if it is expanded.

clone_size	j_call	d_call	v_call	cdr3_nt	cdr3_aa
NA	TRBJ2-1	TRBD2	TRBV29-1	TGCAGCGTTGGTCTAGCGGGGGGCACCTACAATGAGCAGTTCTTC	CSVGLAGGTYNEQFF
few	TRBJ2-5	NA	TRBV7-6	TGTGCCAGCAGCTTAGGAACTAGTCAGGTCGGGGAGACCCAGTACTTC	CASSLGTSQVGETQYF
many	TRBJ2-7	NA	TRBV6-5	TGTGCCAGCAGTCTACGGATTGCCTACGAGCAGTACTTC	CASSLRIAYEQYF
NA	TRBJ1-1	NA	TRBV9	TGTGCCAGCAGCGGGCAGGGGAAGGGTGAAGCTTTCTTT	CASSGQGKGEAFF
NA	TRBJ2-7	NA	TRBV7-9	TGTGCCAGCAGCTCCCCCCTAGGTCGGGCAGGGGTGATCATCTACGAGCAGTACTTC	CASSSPLGRAGVIIYEQYF
many	TRBJ2-1	NA	TRBV2	TGTGCCAGCAGTTCCGGGACAAACTCCTACAATGAGCAGTTCTTC	CASSSGTNSYNEQFF
NA	TRBJ2-5	NA	TRBV3-1	TGTGCCAGCAGCCAAGGGATTGAAGAGACCCAGTACTTC	CASSQGIEETQYF
many	TRBJ2-1	NA	TRBV5-5	TGTGCCAGCAGCCCTCAGGGAGTCCAGGGCAATGAGCAGTTCTTC	CASSPQGVQGNEQFF
many	TRBJ2-1	TRBD2	TRBV12-3/TRBV12-4	TGTGCCAGCAGACCGACTAGCGGGGGCCGAAGCAATGAGCAGTTCTTC	CASRPTSGGRSNEQFF
few	TRBJ2-2	NA	TRBV7-8	TGTGCCAGCAGCGAAAGGGTTGGTAGAAACACCGGGGAGCTGTTTTTT	CASSERVGRNTGELFF
few	TRBJ2-3	TRBD1	TRBV5-1	TGCGCCAGCAGCCTAGGGACAGGGGGCCCAGATACGCAGTATTTT	CASSLGTGGPDTQYF
few	TRBJ1-6	TRBD1	TRBV15	TGTGCCACAACTACAGGGGTTAATTCACCCCTCCACTTT	CATTTGVNSPLHF
NA	TRBJ2-3	NA	TRBV2	TGTGCCAGCCGTATCAGAGCGGTAAAAGATACGCAGTATTTT	CASRIRAVKDTQYF
few	TRBJ2-3	NA	TRBV24-1	NA	CATSVPAGVSDTQYF
NA	TRBJ2-5	NA	TRBV7-9	TGTGCCAGCAGCTTACGTGATTGGGAGACCCAGTACTTC	CASSLRDWETQYF
NA	TRBJ1-2	NA	TRBV4-1	TGCGCCAGCAGCCAAGATTTCGAGGGGCATTATGGCTACACCTTC	CASSQDFEGHYGYTF
NA	TRBJ2-3	NA	TRBV7-6	TGTGCCAGCAGCTTAGTCGCGAATCCCACAGATACGCAGTATTTT	CASSLVANPTDTQYF
few	TRBJ2-1	TRBD2	TRBV14	TGTGCCAGCAGCCAAGGGCTAGCGGGTGGTGAGCAGTTCTTC	CASSQGLAGGEQFF
many	TRBJ2-2	TRBD1	TRBV7-2	TGTGCCAGCAGCTTAAGACAGGGCACCGGGGAGCTGTTTTTT	CASSLRQGTGELFF
NA	TRBJ1-2	TRBD1	TRBV9	TGTGCCAGCAGGAATCAGGGGGACTATGGCTACACCTTC	CASRNQGDYGYTF
NA	TRBJ2-7	TRBD1	TRBV6-1	TGTGCCAGCAGTGAAGCGGGACAGAGCTCCTACGAGCAGTACTTC	CASSEAGQSSYEQYF
few	TRBJ2-5	NA	TRBV6-6	TGTGCCAGCAGTCACTCTGCCGGCGTGGCAGGCAAAGCGATGTACCAAGAGACCCAGTACTTC	CASSHSAGVAGKAMYQETQYF
NA	TRBJ1-6	TRBD1	TRBV19	TGTGCCAGTTCGCGGGGCCAGGGGGCTGTTTCACCCCTCCACTTT	CASSRGQGAVSPLHF
NA	TRBJ2-1	TRBD2	TRBV3-1	TGTGCCAGCAGCCAGGGCACCACCTATAGCGGGGGTTGGTTCTTC	CASSQGTTYSGGWFF
NA	TRBJ2-6	NA	TRBV18	TGTGCCAGCTCACCACCGAGGGGGACTGGGGCCAACGTCCTGACTTTC	CASSPPRGTGANVLTF
few	TRBJ2-1	NA	TRBV7-6	TGTGCCAGCAGCTTAGCCCCTCCGTTGGCGGGGGCCCCGAGCAATGAGCAGTTCTTC	CASSLAPPLAGAPSNEQFF
NA	TRBJ2-7	TRBD2	TRBV12-3/TRBV12-4	TGTGCCAGCAAGGGCGGGAGCTACGAGCAGTACTTC	CASKGGSYEQYF
NA	TRBJ2-7	NA	TRBV5-1	TGCGCCAGCAGCTTGGAACAGGGACGGCAGTACTTC	CASSLEQGRQYF
NA	TRBJ1-6	NA	TRBV11-2	TGTGCCAGCAGTCGAAGGGACACCCTCCCTTGGGACCCTAAGAGCTCCTATAATTCACCCCTCCACTTT	CASSRRDTLPWDPKSSYNSPLHF
NA	TRBJ1-1	NA	TRBV2	TGTGCCAGCAGAAAAGGGGCCAGTAGTTGGACTGAAGCTTTCTTT	CASRKGASSWTEAFF
few	TRBJ2-7	NA	TRBV20-1	TGCAGTGCTAGGGGTAGGCAGGGAGCCTACGAGCAGTACTTC	CSARGRQGAYEQYF
few	TRBJ1-1	TRBD1	TRBV12-3/TRBV12-4	TGTGCCAGCAGTTCCCACAGGGGTAACACTGAAGCTTTCTTT	CASSSHRGNTEAFF
NA	TRBJ2-5	NA	TRBV12-3/TRBV12-4	TGTGCCAGCAGTTTCAACGGGAGTCCTCAAGAGACCCAGTACTTC	CASSFNGSPQETQYF
NA	TRBJ2-2	NA	TRBV6-1	TGTGCCAGCAGATACAGGGTTCCCGGGGAGCTGTTTTTT	CASRYRVPGELFF
NA	TRBJ1-5	TRBD1	TRBV12-3/TRBV12-4	TGTGCCAGCAGTTTTTTCGGGACAGGGGCGGTTCAGCCCCAGCATTTT	CASSFFGTGAVQPQHF
NA	TRBJ1-2	NA	TRBV7-8	TGTGCCAGCAGCCCCCCGGGTCGGCAAATCTATGGCTACACCTTC	CASSPPGRQIYGYTF
NA	TRBJ2-2	NA	TRBV5-1	TGCGCCAGCAGCTGGACTCTCGGGGAGCTGTTTTTT	CASSWTLGELFF
few	TRBJ2-3	TRBD2	TRBV24-1	TGTGCCACCAGTGACCACGGGACTAGTTCTTACGATACGCAGTATTTT	CATSDHGTSSYDTQYF
NA	TRBJ2-1	NA	TRBV24-1	TGTGCCACCAGTGATTACAGGGTTTATGAGCAGTTCTTC	CATSDYRVYEQFF
NA	TRBJ1-1	NA	TRBV7-2	TGTGCCAGCAGCCTAATGGGGGGCTCGAACACTGAAGCTTTCTTT	CASSLMGGSNTEAFF
few	TRBJ2-1	TRBD2	TRBV5-5	TGTGCCAGCAGCCGTGACAGGGGACTAGCGGGAGGGCTCTCCTACAATGAGCAGTTCTTC	CASSRDRGLAGGLSYNEQFF
NA	TRBJ2-7	NA	TRBV5-6	TGTGCCAGCAGCGGCGGACAAGGCGAGCAGTACTTC	CASSGGQGEQYF
NA	TRBJ1-1	NA	TRBV9	TGTGCCAGCAGCGTAGATTTGAACACTGAAGCTTTCTTT	CASSVDLNTEAFF
many	TRBJ2-1	TRBD2	TRBV10-2	TGCGCCAGCACCCCCAGCGGGAGGTCCTACAATGAGCAGTTCTTC	CASTPSGRSYNEQFF
few	TRBJ2-7	TRBD2	TRBV6-2/TRBV6-3	TGTGCCAGCAGGTTTACTAGCGGCTCCTACGAGCAGTACTTC	CASRFTSGSYEQYF
NA	TRBJ2-1	TRBD1	TRBV19	TGTGCCAGCCGAACAGGGGGTGGATCTAATGAGCAGTTCTTC	CASRTGGGSNEQFF
NA	TRBJ2-3	NA	TRBV9	TGTGCCAGCAGCCGGGACGGAGACCTTATGACAGATACGCAGTATTTT	CASSRDGDLMTDTQYF
few	TRBJ2-5	NA	TRBV19	TGTGCCAGTAGCTGGACTAAAGAGACCCAGTACTTC	CASSWTKETQYF
few	TRBJ2-3	NA	TRBV3-1	TGTGCCAGCAGCCAGGGGGTAGATGGGGATACGCAGTATTTT	CASSQGVDGDTQYF
few	TRBJ2-1	NA	TRBV9	TGTGCCAGCAGCGGAGGAACCGGTTTTGAGCAGTTCTTC	CASSGGTGFEQFF